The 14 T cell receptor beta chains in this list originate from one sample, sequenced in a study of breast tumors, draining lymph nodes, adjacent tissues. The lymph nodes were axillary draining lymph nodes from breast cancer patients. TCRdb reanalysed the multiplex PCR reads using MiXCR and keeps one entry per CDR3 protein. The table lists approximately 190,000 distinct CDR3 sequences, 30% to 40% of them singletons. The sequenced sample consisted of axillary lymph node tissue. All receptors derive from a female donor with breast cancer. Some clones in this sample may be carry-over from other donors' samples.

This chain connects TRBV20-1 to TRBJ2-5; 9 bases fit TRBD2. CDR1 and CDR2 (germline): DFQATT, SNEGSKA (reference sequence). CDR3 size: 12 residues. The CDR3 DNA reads TGCGGAGTGACTAGCGGACAAGAGACCCAGTACTTC. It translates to CGVTSGQETQYF.

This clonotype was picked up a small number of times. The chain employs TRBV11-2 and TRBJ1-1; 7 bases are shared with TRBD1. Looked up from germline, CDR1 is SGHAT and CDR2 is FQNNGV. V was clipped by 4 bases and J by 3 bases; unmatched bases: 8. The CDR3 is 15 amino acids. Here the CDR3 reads CASSSRGGQYTEAFF. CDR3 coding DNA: TGTGCCAGCAGCTCCCGAGGGGGACAGTACACTGAAGCTTTCTTT.

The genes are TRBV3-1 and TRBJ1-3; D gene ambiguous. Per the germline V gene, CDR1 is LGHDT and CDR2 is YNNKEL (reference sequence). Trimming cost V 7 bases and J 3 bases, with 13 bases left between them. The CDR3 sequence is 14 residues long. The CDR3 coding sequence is TGTGCCAGCACCCGGGGAGAGCTTGGAAACACCATATATTTT. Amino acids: CASTRGELGNTIYF.

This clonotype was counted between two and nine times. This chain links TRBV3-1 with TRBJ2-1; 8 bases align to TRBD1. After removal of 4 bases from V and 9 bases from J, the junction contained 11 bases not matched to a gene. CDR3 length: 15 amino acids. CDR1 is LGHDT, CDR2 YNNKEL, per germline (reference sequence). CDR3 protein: CASSPWDRRWGEQFF. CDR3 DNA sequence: TGTGCCAGCAGCCCCTGGGACAGGCGGTGGGGTGAGCAGTTCTTC.

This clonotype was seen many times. CDR3 DNA sequence: TGCAGTGCTAGCCCCCCCCGGGGGGGAAGCACAGATACGCAGTATTTT. This gives the protein CSASPPRGGSTDTQYF. V and J are TRBV20-1 and TRBJ2-3; the match to TRBD2 covers 8 bases. V dropped 3 bases and J dropped 0; count of bases not matched to a gene: 8. Germline CDR1 and CDR2: DFQATT and SNEGSKA (reference sequence). CDR3 length: 16 residues.

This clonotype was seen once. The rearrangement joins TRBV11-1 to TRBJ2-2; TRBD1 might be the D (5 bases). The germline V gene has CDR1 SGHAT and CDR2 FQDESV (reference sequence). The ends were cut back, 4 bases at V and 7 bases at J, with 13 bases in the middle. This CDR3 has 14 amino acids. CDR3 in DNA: TGTGCCAGCAGCTACAACAGGAACGTCGGGGAGCTGTTTTTT. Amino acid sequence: CASSYNRNVGELFF.

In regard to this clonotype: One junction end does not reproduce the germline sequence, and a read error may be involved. CDR3 sequence reads: CGAREGKASNQPQHF. The CDR3 region has the DNA TGCGGTGCTAGAGAGGGTAAGGCCAGCAATCAGCCCCAGCATTTT. The chain employs TRBV20-1 and TRBJ1-5, with D uncertain. The CDR3 is 15 residues long. Germline CDR1 DFQATT, CDR2 SNEGSKA (reference sequence).

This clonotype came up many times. CDR3 coding DNA: TGTGCCAGCAGCTTGGAGTCAGGGTCCTACGAGCAGTACTTC. Protein sequence: CASSLESGSYEQYF. V is TRBV5-6 and J is TRBJ2-7; D might be TRBD1 (5 bases). Germline values: CDR1 SGHDT, CDR2 YYEEEE. This CDR3 has 14 residues. The V gene lost 0 bases and the J gene lost 1 base, with 8 bases spanning the gap.

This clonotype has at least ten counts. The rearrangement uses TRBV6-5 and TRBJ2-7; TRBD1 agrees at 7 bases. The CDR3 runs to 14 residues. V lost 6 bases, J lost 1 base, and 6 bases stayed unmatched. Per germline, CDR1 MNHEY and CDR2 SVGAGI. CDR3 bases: TGTGCCAGCAGCCGACAGGGTAGGTCCTACGAGCAGTACTTC. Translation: CASSRQGRSYEQYF.

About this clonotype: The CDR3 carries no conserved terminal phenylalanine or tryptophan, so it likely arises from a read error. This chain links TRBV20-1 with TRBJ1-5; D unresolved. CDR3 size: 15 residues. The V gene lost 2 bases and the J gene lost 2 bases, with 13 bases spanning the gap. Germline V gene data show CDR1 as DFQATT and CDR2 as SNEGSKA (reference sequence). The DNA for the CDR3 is TGCAGTGCTAGACCGCCGATCGTGGGCAATCAGCCCCAGCATGGT. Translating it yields CSARPPIVGNQPQHG.

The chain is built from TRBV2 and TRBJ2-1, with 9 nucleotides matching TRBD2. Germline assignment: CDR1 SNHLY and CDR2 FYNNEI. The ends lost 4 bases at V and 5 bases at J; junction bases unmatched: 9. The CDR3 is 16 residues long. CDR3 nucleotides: TGTGCCAGCAGTGTAACCATAGCGGGGGACAACAATGAGCAGTTCTTC. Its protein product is CASSVTIAGDNNEQFF.

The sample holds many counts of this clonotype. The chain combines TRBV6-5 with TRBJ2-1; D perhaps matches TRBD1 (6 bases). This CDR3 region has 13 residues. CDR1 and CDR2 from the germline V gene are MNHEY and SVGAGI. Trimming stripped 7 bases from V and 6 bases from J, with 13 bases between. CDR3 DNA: TGTGCCAGCATCGTGAAAGGGGGCAATGAGCAGTTCTTC. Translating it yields CASIVKGGNEQFF.

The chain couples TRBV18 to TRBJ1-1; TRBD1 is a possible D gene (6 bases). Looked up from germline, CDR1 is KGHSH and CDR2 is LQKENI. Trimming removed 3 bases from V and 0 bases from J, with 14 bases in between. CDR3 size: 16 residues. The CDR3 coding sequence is TGTGCCAGCTCACCCGGGACACTCCGGGTGAACACTGAAGCTTTCTTT. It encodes CASSPGTLRVNTEAFF.

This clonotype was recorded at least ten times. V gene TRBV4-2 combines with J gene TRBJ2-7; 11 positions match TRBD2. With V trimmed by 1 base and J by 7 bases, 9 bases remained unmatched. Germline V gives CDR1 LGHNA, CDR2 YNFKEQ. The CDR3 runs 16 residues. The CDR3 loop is CASSQAVAGGPREQYF. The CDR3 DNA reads TGTGCCAGCAGCCAAGCTGTAGCGGGGGGGCCGAGAGAGCAGTACTTC.